Shown below are 11 T cell receptor beta chains from a single sample sequenced in a study of siplizumab effects on memory and regulatory T cells. TCRdb's table, derived via immunoSEQ multiplex PCR, lists solely in-frame clones and lacks some. The top ten clones hold 12% of a sample with approximately 100,000 clones, about 93% of them seen once. Sequenced sample: non-Treg CD4+ T cells sorted from blood. The receptors here all came from a human donor in good health.

This chain links TRBV27 with TRBJ1-4, with D hard to call. Germline values: CDR1 MNHEY, CDR2 SMNVEV (reference sequence). V was trimmed by 4 bases and J by 5 bases, leaving 14 bases between them. This CDR3 is built from 15 residues. CDR3 nucleotide sequence: TGTGCCAGCAGTTCAAGAGGTGTATCCAATGAAAAACTGTTTTTT. It specifies CASSSRGVSNEKLFF.

The chain uses TRBV14 and TRBJ2-4; D gene unclear. The CDR3 is made up of 17 amino acids. The V gene's germline CDR1 is SGHDN and CDR2 FVKESK. V lost 0 bases and J lost 7, with 19 bases in between. CDR3 sequence: CASSQDPSRGGMNIQYF. In nucleotides, the CDR3 is TGTGCCAGCAGCCAAGATCCGTCCCGAGGTGGTATGAACATTCAGTACTTC.

The chain uses TRBV19 and TRBJ1-1; 8 nucleotides agree with TRBD1. The CDR3 extends over 16 amino acids. Germline V gene sequence: CDR1 LNHDA, CDR2 SQIVND (reference sequence). The J segment lost 1 base and the V segment lost 3 bases, leaving 7 bases of the junction unmatched. CDR3 sequence reads: CASSILRGRGNTEAFF. As DNA, the CDR3 is TGTGCCAGTAGTATTCTCAGGGGGCGCGGGAACACTGAAGCTTTCTTT.

Concerning this clone: Other nucleotide sequences from this sample produce the same CDR3. This CDR3 is CASRGGGGETQYF. The CDR3 nucleotides are TGTGCCAGCAGAGGGGGCGGTGGAGAGACCCAGTACTTC. V is TRBV6-5 and J is TRBJ2-5; 7 bases line up with TRBD1. The V segment lost 6 bases and the J segment 4 bases; nucleotides outside the gene matches: 5. This CDR3 is built from 13 residues. Germline lookup yields CDR1 MNHEY and CDR2 SVGAGI.

The chain combines TRBV28 with TRBJ2-1; TRBD2 agrees at 15 bases. The junction had 4 bases not matched to a gene; V was cut back by 6 bases and J by 4 bases. The CDR3 is made up of 16 amino acids. Germline loops: CDR1 MDHEN, CDR2 SYDVKM. CDR3 residues: CASSMGLAGGYNEQFF. The CDR3 region has the DNA TGTGCCAGCAGCATGGGACTAGCGGGAGGTTACAATGAGCAGTTCTTC.

This chain connects TRBV4-3 to TRBJ2-7, with TRBD2 matching over 7 bases. CDR3 length equals 16 residues. Trimming cost V 1 base and J 0 bases; bases outside gene matches: 6. The V gene's germline CDR1 is LGHNA and CDR2 YSLEER. The CDR3 loop reads CASSQVMRGSSYEQYF. The CDR3 bases are TGCGCCAGCAGCCAAGTCATGCGGGGGAGCTCCTACGAGCAGTACTTC.

The V gene is TRBV25-1, the J gene TRBJ2-7, with D unresolved. The CDR3 totals 11 residues. The germline gives CDR1 MGHDK, CDR2 SYGVNS. V shed 11 bases and J shed 2 bases, with 10 bases lying between them. The CDR3 spells CASRSAYEQYF. The CDR3 nucleotides are TGTGCCTCCCGCTCGGCCTACGAGCAGTACTTC.

The J gene is TRBJ2-7, the V gene TRBV18; 8 bases match TRBD1. The germline V gene encodes CDR1 KGHSH and CDR2 LQKENI. This CDR3 contains 15 residues. V shed 3 bases and J 6 bases; nucleotides not matched to a gene: 10. Here the CDR3 reads CASSPSTGAALEQYF. The CDR3 DNA is TGTGCCAGCTCACCCTCGACAGGGGCCGCCCTCGAGCAGTACTTC.

This chain connects TRBV18 to TRBJ2-7; D is uncertain. Germline CDR1 is KGHSH and CDR2 is LQKENI. This CDR3 has 12 residues. Between the trimmed V and J ends, which lost 2 bases and 2 bases, there was a span of 4 bases. DNA for the CDR3: TGTGCCAGCTCACCAGCTCCCTACGAGCAGTACTTC. Translating it yields CASSPAPYEQYF.

As DNA, the CDR3 is TGTGCCATTGGGCGGAGGGCGAGCACAGATACGCAGTATTTT. Its protein is CAIGRRASTDTQYF. J is TRBJ2-3 and V is TRBV10-3; TRBD2 might be the D (6 bases). Trimming cost V 9 bases and J 0 bases, with 13 bases left between them. The CDR3 is 14 amino acids. Germline V gives CDR1 ENHRY, CDR2 SYGVKD.

This clone came up once. The chain recombines TRBV28 with TRBJ1-4; a possible D gene is TRBD1 (6 bases). The CDR3 consists of 14 residues. V lost 2 bases and J 8 bases, leaving 12 bases between the germline ends. Germline CDR1 reads MDHEN; CDR2 reads SYDVKM. In nucleotides, the CDR3 is TGTGCCAGCAGTTTAGACAGGCCAGAAGAAAAACTGTTTTTT. It specifies CASSLDRPEEKLFF.